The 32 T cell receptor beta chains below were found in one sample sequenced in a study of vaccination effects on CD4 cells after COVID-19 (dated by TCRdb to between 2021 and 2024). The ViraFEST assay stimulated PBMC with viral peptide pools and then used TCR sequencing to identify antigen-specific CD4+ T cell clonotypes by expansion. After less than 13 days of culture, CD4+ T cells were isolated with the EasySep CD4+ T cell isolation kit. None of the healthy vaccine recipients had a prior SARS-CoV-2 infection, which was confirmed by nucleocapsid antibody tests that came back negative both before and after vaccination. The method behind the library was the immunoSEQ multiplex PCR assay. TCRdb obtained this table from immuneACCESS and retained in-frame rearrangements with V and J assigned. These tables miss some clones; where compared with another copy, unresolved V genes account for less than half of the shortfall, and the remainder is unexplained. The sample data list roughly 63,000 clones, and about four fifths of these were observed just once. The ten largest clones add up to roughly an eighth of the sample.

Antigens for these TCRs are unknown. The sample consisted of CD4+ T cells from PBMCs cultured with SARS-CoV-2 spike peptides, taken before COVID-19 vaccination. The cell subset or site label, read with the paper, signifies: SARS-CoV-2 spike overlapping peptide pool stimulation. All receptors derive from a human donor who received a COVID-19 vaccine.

CDR3 bases: TGCGCCAGCAGCCCCCTAGCGGCTTCAGAACGGACCATATATTTT. Translated, it gives CASSPLAASERTIYF. The chain carries TRBV4-1 and TRBJ1-3; D not certain. V dropped 4 bases and J dropped 10 bases, with 20 bases sitting between them. The CDR3 has 15 residues. Germline V lookup: CDR1 MGHRA, CDR2 YSYEKL.

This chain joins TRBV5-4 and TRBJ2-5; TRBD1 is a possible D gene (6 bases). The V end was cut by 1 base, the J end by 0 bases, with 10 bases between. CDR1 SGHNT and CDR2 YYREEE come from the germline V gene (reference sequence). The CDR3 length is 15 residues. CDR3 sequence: CASSLSRTDQETQYF. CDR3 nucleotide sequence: TGTGCCAGCAGCTTGTCCCGGACAGACCAAGAGACCCAGTACTTC.

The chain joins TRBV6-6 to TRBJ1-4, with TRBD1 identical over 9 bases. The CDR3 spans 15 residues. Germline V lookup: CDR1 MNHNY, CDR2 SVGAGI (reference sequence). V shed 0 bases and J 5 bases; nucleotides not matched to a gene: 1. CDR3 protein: CASSYSGQGNEKLFF. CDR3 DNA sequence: TGTGCCAGCAGTTACTCGGGACAGGGAAATGAAAAACTGTTTTTT.

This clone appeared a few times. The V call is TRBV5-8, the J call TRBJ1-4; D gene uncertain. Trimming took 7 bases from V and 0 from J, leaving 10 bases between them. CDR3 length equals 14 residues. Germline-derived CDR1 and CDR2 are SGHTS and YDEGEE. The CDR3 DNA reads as TGTGCCAGCGGGCCAGGAGCAACTAATGAAAAACTGTTTTTT. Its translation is CASGPGATNEKLFF.

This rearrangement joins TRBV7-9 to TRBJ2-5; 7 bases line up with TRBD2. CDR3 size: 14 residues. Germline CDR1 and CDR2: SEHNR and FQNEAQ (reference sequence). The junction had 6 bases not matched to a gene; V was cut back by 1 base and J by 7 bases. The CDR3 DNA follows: TGTGCCAGCAGCTTAGAGACTAGCCTGTCGACCCAGTACTTC. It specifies CASSLETSLSTQYF. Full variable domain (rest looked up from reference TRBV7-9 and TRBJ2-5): DTGVSQNPRHKITKRGQNVTFRCDPISEHNRLYWYRQTLGQGPEFLTYFQNEAQLEKSRLLSDRFSAERPKGSFSTLEIQRTEQGDSAMYLCASSLETSLSTQYFGPGTRLLVL.

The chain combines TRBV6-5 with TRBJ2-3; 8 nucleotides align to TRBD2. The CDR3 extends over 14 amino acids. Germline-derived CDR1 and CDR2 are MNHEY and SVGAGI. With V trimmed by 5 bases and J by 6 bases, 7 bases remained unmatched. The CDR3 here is CASSLGGGSDTQYF. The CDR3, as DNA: TGTGCCAGCAGTCTTGGCGGGGGGAGCGATACGCAGTATTTT.

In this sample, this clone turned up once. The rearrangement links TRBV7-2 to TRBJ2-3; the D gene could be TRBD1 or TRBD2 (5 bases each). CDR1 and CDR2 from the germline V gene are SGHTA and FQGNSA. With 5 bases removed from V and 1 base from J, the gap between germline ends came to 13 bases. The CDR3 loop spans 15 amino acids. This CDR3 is CASSPRGPGTDTQYF. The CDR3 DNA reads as TGTGCCAGCAGCCCTCGGGGCCCGGGCACAGATACGCAGTATTTT.

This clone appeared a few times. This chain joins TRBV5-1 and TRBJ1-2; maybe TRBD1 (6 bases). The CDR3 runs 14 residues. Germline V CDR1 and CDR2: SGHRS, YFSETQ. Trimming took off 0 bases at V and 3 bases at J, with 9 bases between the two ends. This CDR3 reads CASSLAGEDYGYTF. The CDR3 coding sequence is TGCGCCAGCAGCTTGGCAGGGGAGGACTATGGCTACACCTTC.

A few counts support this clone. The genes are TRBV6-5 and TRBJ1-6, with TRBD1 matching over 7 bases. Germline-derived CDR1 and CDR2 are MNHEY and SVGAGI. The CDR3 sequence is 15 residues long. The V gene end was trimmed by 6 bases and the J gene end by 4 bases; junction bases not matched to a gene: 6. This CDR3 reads CASRPQGQYNSPLHF. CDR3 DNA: TGTGCCAGCAGGCCCCAGGGACAGTATAATTCACCCCTCCACTTT.

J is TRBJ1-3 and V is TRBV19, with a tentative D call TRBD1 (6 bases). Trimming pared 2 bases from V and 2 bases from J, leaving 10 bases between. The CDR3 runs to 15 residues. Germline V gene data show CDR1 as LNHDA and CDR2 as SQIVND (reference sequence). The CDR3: CASSIMTGTGNTIYF. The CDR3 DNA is TGTGCCAGTAGTATAATGACAGGTACTGGAAACACCATATATTTT.

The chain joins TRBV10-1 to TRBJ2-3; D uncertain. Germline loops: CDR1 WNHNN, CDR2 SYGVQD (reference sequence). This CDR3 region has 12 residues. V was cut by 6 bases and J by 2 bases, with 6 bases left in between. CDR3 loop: CASRLTTDTQYF. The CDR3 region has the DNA TGCGCCAGCAGACTGACCACAGATACGCAGTATTTT.

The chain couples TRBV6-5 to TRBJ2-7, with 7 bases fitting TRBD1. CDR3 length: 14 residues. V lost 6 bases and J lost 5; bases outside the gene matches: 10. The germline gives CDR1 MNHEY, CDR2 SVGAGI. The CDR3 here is CASRWTGDYNEQYV. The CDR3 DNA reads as TGTGCCAGCAGGTGGACAGGCGATTACAACGAGCAGTACGTC.

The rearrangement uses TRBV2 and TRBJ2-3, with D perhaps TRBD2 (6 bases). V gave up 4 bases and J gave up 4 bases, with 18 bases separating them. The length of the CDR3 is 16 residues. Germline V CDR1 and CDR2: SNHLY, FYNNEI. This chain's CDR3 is CASSAYGGSLADTQYF. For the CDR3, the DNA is TGTGCCAGCAGTGCGTACGGGGGTTCGCTCGCAGATACGCAGTATTTT.

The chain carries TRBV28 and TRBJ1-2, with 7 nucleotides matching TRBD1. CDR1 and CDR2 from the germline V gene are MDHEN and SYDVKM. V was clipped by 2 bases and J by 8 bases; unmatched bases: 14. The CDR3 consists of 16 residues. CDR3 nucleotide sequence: TGTGCCAGCAGTTTAGAAACAGGGGCATGGCGTGGGGGCTACACCTTC. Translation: CASSLETGAWRGGYTF.

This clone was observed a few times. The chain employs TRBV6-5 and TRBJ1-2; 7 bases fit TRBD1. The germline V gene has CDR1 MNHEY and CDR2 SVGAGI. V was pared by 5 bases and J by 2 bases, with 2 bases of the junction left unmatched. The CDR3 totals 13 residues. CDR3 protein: CASSPQGNYGYTF. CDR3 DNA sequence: TGTGCCAGCAGTCCACAGGGGAACTATGGCTACACCTTC.

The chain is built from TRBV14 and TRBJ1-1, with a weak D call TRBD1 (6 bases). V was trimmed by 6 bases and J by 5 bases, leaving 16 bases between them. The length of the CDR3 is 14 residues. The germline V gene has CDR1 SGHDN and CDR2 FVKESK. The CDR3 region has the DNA TGTGCCAGCAGTTCCCACAGGGAATGGACTGAAGCTTTCTTT. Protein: CASSSHREWTEAFF.

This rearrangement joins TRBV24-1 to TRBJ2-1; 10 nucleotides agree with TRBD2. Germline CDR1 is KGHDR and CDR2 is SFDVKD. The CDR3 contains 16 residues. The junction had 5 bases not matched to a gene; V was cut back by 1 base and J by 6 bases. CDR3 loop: CATSDFKLAGSNEQFF. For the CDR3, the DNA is TGTGCCACCAGTGATTTCAAACTAGCGGGGAGCAATGAGCAGTTCTTC.

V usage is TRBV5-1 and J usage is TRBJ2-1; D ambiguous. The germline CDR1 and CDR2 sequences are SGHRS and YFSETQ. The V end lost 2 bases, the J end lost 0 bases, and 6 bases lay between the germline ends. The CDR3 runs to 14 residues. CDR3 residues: CASSFSSSYNEQFF. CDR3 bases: TGCGCCAGCAGCTTTTCCAGCTCCTACAATGAGCAGTTCTTC.

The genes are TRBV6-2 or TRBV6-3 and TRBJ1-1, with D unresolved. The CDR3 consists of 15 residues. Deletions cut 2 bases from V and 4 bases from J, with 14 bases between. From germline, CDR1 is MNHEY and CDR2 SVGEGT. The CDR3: CASSYRGFESTEAFF. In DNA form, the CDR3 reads TGTGCCAGCAGTTACCGGGGTTTTGAGAGCACTGAAGCTTTCTTT.

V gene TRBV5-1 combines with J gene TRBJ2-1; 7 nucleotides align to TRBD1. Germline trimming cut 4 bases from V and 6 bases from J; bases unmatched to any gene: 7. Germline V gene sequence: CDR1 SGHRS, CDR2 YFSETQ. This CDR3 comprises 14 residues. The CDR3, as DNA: TGCGCCAGCAGCACCCAGACAGGGTTCAATGAGCAGTTCTTC. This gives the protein CASSTQTGFNEQFF.

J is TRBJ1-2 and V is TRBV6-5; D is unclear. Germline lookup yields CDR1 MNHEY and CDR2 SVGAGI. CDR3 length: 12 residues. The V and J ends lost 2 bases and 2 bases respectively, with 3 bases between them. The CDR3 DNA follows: TGTGCCAGCAGTTACGGAAACTATGGCTACACCTTC. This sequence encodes CASSYGNYGYTF.

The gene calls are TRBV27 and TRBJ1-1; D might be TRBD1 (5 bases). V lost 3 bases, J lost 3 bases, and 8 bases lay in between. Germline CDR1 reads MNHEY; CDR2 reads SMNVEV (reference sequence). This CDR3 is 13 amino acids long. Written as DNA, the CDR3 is TGTGCCAGCAGTTTGAACAGGCACACTGAAGCTTTCTTT. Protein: CASSLNRHTEAFF.

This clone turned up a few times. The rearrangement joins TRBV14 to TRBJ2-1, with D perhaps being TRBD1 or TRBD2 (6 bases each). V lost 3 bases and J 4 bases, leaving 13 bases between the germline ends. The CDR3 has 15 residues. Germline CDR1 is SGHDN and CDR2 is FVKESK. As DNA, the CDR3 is TGTGCCAGCAGCCAGGGGGGCGGGTTGTACAATGAGCAGTTCTTC. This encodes CASSQGGGLYNEQFF. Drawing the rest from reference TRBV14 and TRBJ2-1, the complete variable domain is EAGVTQFPSHSVIEKGQTVTLRCDPISGHDNLYWYRRVMGKEIKFLLHFVKESKQDESGMPNNRFLAERTGGTYSTLKVQPAELEDSGVYFCASSQGGGLYNEQFFGPGTRLTVL.

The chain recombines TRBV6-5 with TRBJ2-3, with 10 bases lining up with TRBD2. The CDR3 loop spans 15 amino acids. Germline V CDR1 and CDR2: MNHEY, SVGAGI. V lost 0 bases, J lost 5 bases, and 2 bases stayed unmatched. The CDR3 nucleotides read TGTGCCAGCAGTTACTCGATAGCGGGAGGAGATACGCAGTATTTT. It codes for CASSYSIAGGDTQYF.

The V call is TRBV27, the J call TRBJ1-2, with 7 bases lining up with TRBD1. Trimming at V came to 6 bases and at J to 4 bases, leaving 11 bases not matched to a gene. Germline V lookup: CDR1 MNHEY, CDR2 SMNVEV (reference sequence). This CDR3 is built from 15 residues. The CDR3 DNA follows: TGTGCCAGCAGGACCGTAGGGGGCCCCAGCTATGGCTACACCTTC. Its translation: CASRTVGGPSYGYTF.

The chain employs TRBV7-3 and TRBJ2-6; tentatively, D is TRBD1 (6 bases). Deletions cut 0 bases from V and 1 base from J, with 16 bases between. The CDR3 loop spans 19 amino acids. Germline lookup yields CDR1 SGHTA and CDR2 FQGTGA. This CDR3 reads CASSLTLGGRGSGANVLTF. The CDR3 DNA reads TGTGCCAGCAGCTTAACTCTTGGCGGCAGGGGTTCTGGGGCCAACGTCCTGACTTTC. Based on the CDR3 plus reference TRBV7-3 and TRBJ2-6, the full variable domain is GAGVSQTPSNKVTEKGKYVELRCDPISGHTALYWYRQSLGQGPEFLIYFQGTGAADDSGLPNDRFFAVRPEGSVSTLKIQRTERGDSAVYLCASSLTLGGRGSGANVLTFGAGSRLTVL.

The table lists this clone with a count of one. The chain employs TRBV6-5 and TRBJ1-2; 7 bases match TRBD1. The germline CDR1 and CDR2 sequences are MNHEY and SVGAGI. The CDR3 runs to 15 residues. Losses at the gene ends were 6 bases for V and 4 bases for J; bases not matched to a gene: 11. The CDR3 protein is CASRQTGTEPYGYTF. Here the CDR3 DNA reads TGTGCCAGCAGGCAAACCGGGACAGAGCCCTATGGCTACACCTTC.

The chain's CDR3 is CASRGPGTSTDTQYF. For the CDR3, the DNA is TGTGCCAGCAGGGGACCCGGGACTAGCACAGATACGCAGTATTTT. This chain uses TRBV28 with TRBJ2-3, with D tentatively TRBD2 (6 bases). The length of the CDR3 is 15 residues. Germline CDR1 MDHEN, CDR2 SYDVKM. Trimming cost V 6 bases and J 0 bases, with 13 bases left between them.

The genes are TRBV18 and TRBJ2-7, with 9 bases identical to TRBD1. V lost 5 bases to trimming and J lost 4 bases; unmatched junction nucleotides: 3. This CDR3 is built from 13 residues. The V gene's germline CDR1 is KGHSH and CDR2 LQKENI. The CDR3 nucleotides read TGTGCCAGCTCAGGGACAGGGAGTTACGAGCAGTACGTC. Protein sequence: CASSGTGSYEQYV.

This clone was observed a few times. In nucleotides, the CDR3 is TGTGCCTGGAGTGTAAGCGGGGCAATCACTGAAGCTTTCTTT. Amino acids: CAWSVSGAITEAFF. The chain recombines TRBV30 with TRBJ1-1, with D maybe TRBD1 (5 bases). CDR3 size: 14 residues. Trimming took off 0 bases at V and 4 bases at J, with 12 bases between the two ends. Per germline, CDR1 GTSNPN and CDR2 SVGIG (reference sequence).

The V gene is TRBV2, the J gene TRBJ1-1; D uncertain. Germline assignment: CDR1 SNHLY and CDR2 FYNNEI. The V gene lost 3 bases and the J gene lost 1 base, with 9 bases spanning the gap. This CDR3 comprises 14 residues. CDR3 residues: CASSDSLRNTEAFF. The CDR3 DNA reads TGTGCCAGCAGTGATTCTCTCCGGAACACTGAAGCTTTCTTT.

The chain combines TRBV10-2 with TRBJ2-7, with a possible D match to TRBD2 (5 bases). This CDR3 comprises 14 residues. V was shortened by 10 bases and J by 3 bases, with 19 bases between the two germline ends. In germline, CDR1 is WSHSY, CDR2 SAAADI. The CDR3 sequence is CATSRGGRSYEQYV. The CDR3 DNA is TGCGCCACGAGCCGGGGTGGAAGGAGCTACGAGCAGTACGTC.